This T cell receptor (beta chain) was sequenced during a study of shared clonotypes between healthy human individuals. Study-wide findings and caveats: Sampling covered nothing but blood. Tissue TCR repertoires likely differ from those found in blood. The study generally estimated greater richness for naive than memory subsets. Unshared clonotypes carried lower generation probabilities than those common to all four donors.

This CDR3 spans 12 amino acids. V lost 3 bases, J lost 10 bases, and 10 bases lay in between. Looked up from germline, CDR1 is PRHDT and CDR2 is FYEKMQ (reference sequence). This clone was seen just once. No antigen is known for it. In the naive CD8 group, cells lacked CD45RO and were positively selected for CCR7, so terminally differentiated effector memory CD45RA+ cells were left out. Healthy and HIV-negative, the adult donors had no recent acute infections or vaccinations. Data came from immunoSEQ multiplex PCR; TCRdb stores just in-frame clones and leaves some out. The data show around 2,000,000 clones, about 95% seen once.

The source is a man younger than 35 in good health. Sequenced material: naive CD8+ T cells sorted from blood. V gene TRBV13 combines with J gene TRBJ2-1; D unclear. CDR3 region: CASSFRALEQFF. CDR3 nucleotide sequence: TGTGCCAGCAGCTTCCGGGCGCTAGAGCAGTTCTTC.